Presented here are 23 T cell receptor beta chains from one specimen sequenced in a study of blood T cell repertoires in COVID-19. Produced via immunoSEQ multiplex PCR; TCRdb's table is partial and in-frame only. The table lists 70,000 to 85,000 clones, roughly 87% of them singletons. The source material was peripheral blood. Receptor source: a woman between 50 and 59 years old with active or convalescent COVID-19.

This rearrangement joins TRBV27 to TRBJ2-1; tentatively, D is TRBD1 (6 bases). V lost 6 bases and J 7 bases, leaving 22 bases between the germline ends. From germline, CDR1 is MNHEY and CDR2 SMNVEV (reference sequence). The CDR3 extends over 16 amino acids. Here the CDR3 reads CASSRQAPKTLNEQFF. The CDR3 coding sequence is TGTGCCAGCAGCCGACAGGCTCCTAAAACGCTGAATGAGCAGTTCTTC.

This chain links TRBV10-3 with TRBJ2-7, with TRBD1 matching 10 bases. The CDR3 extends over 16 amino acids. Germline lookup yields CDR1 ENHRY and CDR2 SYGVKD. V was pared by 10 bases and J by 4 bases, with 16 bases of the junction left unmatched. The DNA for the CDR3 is TGTGCCACCAATACCTCCCCGGGACAGGGGTTGTACGAGCAGTACTTC. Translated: CATNTSPGQGLYEQYF.

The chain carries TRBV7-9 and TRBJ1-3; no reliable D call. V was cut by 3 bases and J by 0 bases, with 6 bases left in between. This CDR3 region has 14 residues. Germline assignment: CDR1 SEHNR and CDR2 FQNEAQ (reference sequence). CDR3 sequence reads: CASSFESSGNTIYF. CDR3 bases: TGTGCCAGCAGCTTCGAGAGCTCTGGAAACACCATATATTTT.

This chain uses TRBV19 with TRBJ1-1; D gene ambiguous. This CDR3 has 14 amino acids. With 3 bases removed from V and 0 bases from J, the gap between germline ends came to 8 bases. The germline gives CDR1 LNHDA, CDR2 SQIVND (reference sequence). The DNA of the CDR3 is TGTGCCAGTAGTATCTCAGTGTTGAACACTGAAGCTTTCTTT. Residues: CASSISVLNTEAFF.

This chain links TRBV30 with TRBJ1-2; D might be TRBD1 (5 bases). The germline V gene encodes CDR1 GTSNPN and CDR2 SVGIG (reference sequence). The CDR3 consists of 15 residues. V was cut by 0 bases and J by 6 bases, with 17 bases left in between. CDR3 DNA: TGTGCCTGGAGTGTACATCGGGCAGGGTGGGATGGCTACACCTTC. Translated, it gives CAWSVHRAGWDGYTF.

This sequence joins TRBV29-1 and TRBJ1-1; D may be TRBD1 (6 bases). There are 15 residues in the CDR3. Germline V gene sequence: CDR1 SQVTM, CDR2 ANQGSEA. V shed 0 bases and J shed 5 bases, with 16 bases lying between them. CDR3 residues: CSVEDTDRPWTEAFF. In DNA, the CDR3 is TGCAGCGTTGAAGATACGGACAGACCGTGGACTGAAGCTTTCTTT.

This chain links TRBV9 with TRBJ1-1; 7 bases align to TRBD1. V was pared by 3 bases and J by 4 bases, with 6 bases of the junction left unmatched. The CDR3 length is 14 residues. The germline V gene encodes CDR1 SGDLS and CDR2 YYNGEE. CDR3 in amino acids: CASSGQGRGTEAFF. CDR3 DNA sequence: TGTGCCAGCAGCGGACAGGGACGGGGCACTGAAGCTTTCTTT.

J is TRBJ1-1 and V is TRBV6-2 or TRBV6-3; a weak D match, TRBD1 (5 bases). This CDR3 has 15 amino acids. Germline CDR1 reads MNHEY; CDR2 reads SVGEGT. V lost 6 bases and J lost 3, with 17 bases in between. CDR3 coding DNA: TGTGCCAGCAGCAATCTCTTGGGGGGGGACACTGAAGCTTTCTTT. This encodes CASSNLLGGDTEAFF.

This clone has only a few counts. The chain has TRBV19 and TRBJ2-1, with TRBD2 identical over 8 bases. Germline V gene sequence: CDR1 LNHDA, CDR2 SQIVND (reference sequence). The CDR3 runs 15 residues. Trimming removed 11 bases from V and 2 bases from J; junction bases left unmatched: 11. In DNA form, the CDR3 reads TGTGCCGTATCGCCCCGAGCGGGGGCCTACAATGAGCAGTTCTTC. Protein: CAVSPRAGAYNEQFF. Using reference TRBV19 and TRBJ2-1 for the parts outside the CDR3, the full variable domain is DGGITQSPKYLFRKEGQNVTLSCEQNLNHDAMYWYRQDPGQGLRLIYYSQIVNDFQKGDIAEGYSVSREKKESFPLTVTSAQKNPTAFYLCAVSPRAGAYNEQFFGPGTRLTVL.

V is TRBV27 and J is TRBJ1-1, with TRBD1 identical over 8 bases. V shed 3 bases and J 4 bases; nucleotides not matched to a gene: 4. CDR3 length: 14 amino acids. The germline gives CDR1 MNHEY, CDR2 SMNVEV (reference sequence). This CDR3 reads CASSLGQVPTEAFF. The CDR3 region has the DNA TGTGCCAGCAGTTTGGGACAGGTACCCACTGAAGCTTTCTTT.

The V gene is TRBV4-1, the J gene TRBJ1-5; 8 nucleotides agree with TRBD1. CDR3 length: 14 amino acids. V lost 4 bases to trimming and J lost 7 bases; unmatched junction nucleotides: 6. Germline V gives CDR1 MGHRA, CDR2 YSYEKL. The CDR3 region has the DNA TGCGCCAGCAGCCCTGGACAGGGCCGCCAGCCCCAGCATTTT. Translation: CASSPGQGRQPQHF.

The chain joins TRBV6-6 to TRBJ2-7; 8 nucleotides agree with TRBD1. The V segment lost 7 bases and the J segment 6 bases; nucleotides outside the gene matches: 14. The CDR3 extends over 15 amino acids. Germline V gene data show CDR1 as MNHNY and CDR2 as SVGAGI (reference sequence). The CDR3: CASTVRQGARVEQYF. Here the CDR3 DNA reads TGTGCCAGCACAGTTAGGCAGGGGGCGCGGGTCGAGCAGTACTTC.

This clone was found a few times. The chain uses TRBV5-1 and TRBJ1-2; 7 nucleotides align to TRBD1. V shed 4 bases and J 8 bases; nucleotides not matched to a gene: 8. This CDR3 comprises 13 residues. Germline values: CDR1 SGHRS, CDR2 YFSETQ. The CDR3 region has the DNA TGCGCCAGCAGCGTGGACAGGAGGGCCGGCTACACCTTC. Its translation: CASSVDRRAGYTF. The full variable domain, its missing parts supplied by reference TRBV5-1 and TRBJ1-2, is KAGVTQTPRYLIKTRGQQVTLSCSPISGHRSVSWYQQTPGQGLQFLFEYFSETQRNKGNFPGRFSGRQFSNSRSEMNVSTLELGDSALYLCASSVDRRAGYTFGSGTRLTVV.

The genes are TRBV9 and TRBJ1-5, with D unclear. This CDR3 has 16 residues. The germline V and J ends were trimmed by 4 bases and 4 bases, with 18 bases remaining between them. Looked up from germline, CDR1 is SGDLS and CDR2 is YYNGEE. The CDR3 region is CASSQTDGGPNQPQHF. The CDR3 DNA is TGTGCCAGCAGCCAAACGGACGGAGGCCCGAATCAGCCCCAGCATTTT.

The CDR3 reads CASSLGGQSTDTQYF. Written as DNA, the CDR3 is TGTGCCAGCAGCTTAGGTGGGCAGAGCACAGATACGCAGTATTTT. The chain carries TRBV11-1 and TRBJ2-3, with D hard to call. Germline CDR1 is SGHAT and CDR2 is FQDESV (reference sequence). CDR3 size: 15 residues. Trimming left V 1 base short and J 0 bases short, with 8 bases between. Complete variable domain (other parts from reference TRBV11-1 and TRBJ2-3): EAEVAQSPRYKITEKSQAVAFWCDPISGHATLYWYRQILGQGPELLVQFQDESVVDDSQLPKDRFSAERLKGVDSTLKIQPAELGDSAMYLCASSLGGQSTDTQYFGPGTRLTVL.

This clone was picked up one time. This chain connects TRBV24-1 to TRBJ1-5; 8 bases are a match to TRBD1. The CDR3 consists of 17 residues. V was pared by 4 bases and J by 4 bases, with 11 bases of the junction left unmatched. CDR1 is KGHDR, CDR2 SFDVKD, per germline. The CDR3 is CATSDTTGVNGNQPQHF. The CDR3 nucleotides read TGTGCCACCAGTGACACGACAGGGGTTAATGGGAATCAGCCCCAGCATTTT.

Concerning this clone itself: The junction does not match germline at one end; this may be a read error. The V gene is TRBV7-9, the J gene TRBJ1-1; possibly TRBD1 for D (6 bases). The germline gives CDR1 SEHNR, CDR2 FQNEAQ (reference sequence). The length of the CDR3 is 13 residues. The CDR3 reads CASSLQGNIEAFF. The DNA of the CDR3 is TGTGCCAGCAGCTTACAGGGGAACATTGAAGCTTTCTTT.

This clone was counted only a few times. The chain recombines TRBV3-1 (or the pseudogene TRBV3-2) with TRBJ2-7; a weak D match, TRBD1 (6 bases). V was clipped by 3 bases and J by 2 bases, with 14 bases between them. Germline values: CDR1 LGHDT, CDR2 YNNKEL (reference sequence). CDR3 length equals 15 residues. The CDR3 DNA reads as TGTGCCAGCAGCCACTACAGGGAATTCGCCTACGAGCAGTACTTC. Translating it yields CASSHYREFAYEQYF.

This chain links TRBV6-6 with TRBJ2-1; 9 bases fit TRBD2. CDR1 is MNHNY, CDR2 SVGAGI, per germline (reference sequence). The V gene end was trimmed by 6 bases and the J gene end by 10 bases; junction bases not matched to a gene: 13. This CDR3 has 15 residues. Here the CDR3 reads CASRSPAGGRREQFF. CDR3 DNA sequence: TGTGCCAGCAGAAGCCCCGCGGGGGGGCGAAGAGAGCAGTTCTTC.

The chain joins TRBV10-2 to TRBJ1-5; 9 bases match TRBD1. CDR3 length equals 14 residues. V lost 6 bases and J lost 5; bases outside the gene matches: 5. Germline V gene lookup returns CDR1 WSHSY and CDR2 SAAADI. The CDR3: CASRDRGGDQPQHF. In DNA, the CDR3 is TGCGCCAGCAGGGACAGGGGAGGGGATCAGCCCCAGCATTTT.

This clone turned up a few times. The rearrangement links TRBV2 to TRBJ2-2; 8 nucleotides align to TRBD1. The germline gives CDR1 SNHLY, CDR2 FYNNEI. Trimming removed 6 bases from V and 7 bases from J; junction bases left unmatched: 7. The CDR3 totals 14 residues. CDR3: CASRDRVTIGELFF. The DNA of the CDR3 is TGTGCCAGCAGGGACAGGGTAACAATCGGGGAGCTGTTTTTT.

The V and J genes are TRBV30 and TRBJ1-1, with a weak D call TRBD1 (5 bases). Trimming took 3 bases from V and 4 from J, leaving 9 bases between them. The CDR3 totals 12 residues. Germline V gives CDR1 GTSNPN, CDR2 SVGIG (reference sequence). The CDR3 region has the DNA TGTGCCTGGAGGGGGGGGACCACTGAAGCTTTCTTT. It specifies CAWRGGTTEAFF.

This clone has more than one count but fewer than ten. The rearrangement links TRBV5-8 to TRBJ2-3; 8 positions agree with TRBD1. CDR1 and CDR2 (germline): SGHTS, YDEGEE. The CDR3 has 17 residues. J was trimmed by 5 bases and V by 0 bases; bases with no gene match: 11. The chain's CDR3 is CASSLGVSGGKGDTQYF. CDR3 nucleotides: TGTGCCAGCAGCTTGGGGGTATCAGGGGGCAAGGGAGATACGCAGTATTTT.